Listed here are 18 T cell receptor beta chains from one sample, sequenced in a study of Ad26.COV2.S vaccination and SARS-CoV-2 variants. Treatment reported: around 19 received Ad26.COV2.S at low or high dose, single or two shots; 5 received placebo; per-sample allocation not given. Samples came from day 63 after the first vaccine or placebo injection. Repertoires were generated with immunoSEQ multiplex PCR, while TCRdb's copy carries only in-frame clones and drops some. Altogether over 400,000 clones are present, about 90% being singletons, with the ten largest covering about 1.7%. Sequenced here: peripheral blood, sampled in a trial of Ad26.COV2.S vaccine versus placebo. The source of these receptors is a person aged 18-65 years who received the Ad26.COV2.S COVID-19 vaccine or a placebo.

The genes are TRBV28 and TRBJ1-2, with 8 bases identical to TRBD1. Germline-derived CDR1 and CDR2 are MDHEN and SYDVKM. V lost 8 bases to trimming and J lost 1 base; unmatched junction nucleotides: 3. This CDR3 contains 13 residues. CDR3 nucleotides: TGTGCCAGCTATGGACAGGGTAACTATGGCTACACCTTC. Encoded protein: CASYGQGNYGYTF.

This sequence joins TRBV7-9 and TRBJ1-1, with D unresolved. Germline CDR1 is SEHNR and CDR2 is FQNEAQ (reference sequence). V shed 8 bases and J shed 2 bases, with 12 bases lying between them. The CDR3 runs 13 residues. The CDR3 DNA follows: TGTGCCAGCCCGGAGGCAGTTAACACTGAAGCTTTCTTT. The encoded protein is CASPEAVNTEAFF.

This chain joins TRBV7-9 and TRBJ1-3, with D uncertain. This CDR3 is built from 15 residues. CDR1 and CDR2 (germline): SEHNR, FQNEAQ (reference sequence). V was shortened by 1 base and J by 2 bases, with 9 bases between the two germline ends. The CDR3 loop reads CASSLVSGAGNTIYF. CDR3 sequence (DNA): TGTGCCAGCAGCTTAGTATCTGGGGCTGGAAACACCATATATTTT.

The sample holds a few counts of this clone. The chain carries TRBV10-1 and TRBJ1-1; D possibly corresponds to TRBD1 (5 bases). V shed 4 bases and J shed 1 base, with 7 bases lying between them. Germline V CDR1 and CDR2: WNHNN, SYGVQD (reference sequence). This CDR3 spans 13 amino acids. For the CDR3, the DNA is TGCGCCAGCAGTGTTCAGGGGAACACTGAAGCTTTCTTT. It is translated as CASSVQGNTEAFF.

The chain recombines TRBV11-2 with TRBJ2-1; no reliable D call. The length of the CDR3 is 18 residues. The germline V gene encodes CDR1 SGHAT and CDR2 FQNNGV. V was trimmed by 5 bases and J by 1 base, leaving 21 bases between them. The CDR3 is CASSLVAPWSFSYNEQFF. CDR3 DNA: TGTGCCAGCAGCCTAGTTGCCCCTTGGAGTTTTTCCTACAATGAGCAGTTCTTC.

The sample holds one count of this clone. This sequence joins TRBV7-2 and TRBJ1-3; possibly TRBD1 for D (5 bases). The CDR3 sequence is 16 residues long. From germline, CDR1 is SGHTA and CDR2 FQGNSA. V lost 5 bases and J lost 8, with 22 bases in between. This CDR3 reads CASSQVAGRVGDTIYF. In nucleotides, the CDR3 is TGTGCCAGCAGCCAAGTGGCAGGGCGCGTCGGTGACACCATATATTTT.

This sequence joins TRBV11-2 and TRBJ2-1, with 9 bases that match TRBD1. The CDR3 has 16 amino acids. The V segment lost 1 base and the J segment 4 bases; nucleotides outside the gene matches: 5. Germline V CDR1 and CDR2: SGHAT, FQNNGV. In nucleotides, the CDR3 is TGTGCCAGCAGCTTAGTCGGGGGACAGGGATACAATGAGCAGTTCTTC. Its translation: CASSLVGGQGYNEQFF.

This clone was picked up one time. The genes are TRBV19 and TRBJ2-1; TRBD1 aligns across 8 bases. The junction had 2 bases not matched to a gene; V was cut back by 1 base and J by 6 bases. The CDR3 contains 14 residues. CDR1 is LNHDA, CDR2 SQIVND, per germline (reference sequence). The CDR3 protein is CASSIGQGFNEQFF. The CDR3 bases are TGTGCCAGTAGTATAGGACAGGGGTTCAATGAGCAGTTCTTC. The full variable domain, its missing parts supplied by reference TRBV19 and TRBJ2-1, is DGGITQSPKYLFRKEGQNVTLSCEQNLNHDAMYWYRQDPGQGLRLIYYSQIVNDFQKGDIAEGYSVSREKKESFPLTVTSAQKNPTAFYLCASSIGQGFNEQFFGPGTRLTVL.

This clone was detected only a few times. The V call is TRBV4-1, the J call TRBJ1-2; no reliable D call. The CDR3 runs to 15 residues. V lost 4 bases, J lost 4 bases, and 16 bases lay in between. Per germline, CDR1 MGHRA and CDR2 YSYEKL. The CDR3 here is CASSPLGNRTYGYTF. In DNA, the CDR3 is TGCGCCAGCAGCCCCCTAGGGAATCGAACCTATGGCTACACCTTC.

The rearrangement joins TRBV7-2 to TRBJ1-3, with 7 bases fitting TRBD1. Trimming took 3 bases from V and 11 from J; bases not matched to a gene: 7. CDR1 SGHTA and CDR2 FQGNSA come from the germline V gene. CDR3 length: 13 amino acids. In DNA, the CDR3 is TGTGCCAGCAGCTTGACAGGGCAATTCCCCATATATTTT. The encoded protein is CASSLTGQFPIYF. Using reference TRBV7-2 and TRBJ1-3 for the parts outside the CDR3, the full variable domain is GAGVSQSPSNKVTEKGKDVELRCDPISGHTALYWYRQSLGQGLEFLIYFQGNSAPDKSGLPSDRFSAERTGGSVSTLTIQRTQQEDSAVYLCASSLTGQFPIYFGEGSWLTVV.

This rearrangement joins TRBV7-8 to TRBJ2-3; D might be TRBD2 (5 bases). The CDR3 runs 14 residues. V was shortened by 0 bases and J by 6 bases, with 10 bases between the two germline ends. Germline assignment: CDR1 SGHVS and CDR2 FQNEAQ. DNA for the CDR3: TGTGCCAGCAGCTTAGCGGACTCCTCCGATACGCAGTATTTT. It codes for CASSLADSSDTQYF.

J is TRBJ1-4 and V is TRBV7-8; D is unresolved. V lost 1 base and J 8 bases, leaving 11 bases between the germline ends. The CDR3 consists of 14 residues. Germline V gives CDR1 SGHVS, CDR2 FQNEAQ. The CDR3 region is CASSLELGYEKLFF. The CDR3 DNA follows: TGTGCCAGCAGCTTAGAACTGGGGTACGAAAAACTGTTTTTT.

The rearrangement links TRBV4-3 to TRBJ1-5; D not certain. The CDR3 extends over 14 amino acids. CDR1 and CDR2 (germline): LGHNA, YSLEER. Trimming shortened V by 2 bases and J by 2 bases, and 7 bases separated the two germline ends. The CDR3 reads CASSQFSGNQPQHF. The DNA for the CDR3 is TGCGCCAGCAGCCAATTCTCGGGCAATCAGCCCCAGCATTTT.

Here the CDR3 reads CSVRTGNTEAFF. As DNA, the CDR3 is TGCAGCGTCCGGACAGGTAACACTGAAGCTTTCTTT. This chain uses TRBV29-1 with TRBJ1-1, with 7 positions matching TRBD1. Germline lookup yields CDR1 SQVTM and CDR2 ANQGSEA. V was clipped by 6 bases and J by 2 bases; unmatched bases: 3. The length of the CDR3 is 12 residues.

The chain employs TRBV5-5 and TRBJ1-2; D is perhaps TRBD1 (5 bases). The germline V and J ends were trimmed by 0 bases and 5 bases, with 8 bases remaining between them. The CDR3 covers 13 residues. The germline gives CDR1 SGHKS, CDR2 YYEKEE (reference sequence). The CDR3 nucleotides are TGTGCCAGCAGCTTGGGCAGGGTGTATGGCTACACCTTC. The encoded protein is CASSLGRVYGYTF.

The CDR3 DNA reads as TGTGCCAGCAGCCCCCAACAGGGTTCAGCTAACTATGGCTACACCTTC. Translation gives CASSPQQGSANYGYTF. The chain is built from TRBV7-9 and TRBJ1-2; possibly TRBD1 for D (6 bases). The V end was cut by 5 bases, the J end by 0 bases, with 16 bases between. There are 16 residues in the CDR3. Germline V gene sequence: CDR1 SEHNR, CDR2 FQNEAQ (reference sequence).

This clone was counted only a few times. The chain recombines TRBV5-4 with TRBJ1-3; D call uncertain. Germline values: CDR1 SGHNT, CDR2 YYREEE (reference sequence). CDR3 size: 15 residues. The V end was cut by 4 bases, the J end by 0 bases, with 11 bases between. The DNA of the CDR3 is TGTGCCAGCAGCACCACAATAGGCTCTGGAAACACCATATATTTT. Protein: CASSTTIGSGNTIYF.

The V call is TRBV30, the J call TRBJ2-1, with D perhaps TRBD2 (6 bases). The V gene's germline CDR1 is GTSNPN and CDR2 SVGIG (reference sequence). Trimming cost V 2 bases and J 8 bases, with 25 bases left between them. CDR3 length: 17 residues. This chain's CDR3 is CAWSPMGRDLGWDEQFF. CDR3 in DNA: TGTGCCTGGAGTCCTATGGGCCGGGACTTAGGGTGGGATGAGCAGTTCTTC.